The clone carrying this TCR beta chain was observed at least ten times. The data stem from a study of T cells after yellow fever vaccination. TCRdb called the 5' RACE reads again in MiXCR, with one record for every CDR3 protein. The data hold about 400,000 distinct CDR3 sequences, with about 6% observed a single time. The input for sequencing was PBMCs, taken 5 days after the yellow fever booster vaccination. This receptor was obtained from a man younger than 40 who received the YFV17D yellow fever vaccine.

The CDR3 DNA sequence: TGTGCCAGCACCCCCTCAGGGACAGCAAATTCACCCCTCCACTTT. Translation: CASTPSGTANSPLHF. This chain joins TRBV28 and TRBJ1-6; 7 bases align to TRBD1. Germline CDR1 is MDHEN and CDR2 is SYDVKM. The junction had 10 bases not matched to a gene; V was cut back by 7 bases and J by 7 bases. This CDR3 spans 15 amino acids.